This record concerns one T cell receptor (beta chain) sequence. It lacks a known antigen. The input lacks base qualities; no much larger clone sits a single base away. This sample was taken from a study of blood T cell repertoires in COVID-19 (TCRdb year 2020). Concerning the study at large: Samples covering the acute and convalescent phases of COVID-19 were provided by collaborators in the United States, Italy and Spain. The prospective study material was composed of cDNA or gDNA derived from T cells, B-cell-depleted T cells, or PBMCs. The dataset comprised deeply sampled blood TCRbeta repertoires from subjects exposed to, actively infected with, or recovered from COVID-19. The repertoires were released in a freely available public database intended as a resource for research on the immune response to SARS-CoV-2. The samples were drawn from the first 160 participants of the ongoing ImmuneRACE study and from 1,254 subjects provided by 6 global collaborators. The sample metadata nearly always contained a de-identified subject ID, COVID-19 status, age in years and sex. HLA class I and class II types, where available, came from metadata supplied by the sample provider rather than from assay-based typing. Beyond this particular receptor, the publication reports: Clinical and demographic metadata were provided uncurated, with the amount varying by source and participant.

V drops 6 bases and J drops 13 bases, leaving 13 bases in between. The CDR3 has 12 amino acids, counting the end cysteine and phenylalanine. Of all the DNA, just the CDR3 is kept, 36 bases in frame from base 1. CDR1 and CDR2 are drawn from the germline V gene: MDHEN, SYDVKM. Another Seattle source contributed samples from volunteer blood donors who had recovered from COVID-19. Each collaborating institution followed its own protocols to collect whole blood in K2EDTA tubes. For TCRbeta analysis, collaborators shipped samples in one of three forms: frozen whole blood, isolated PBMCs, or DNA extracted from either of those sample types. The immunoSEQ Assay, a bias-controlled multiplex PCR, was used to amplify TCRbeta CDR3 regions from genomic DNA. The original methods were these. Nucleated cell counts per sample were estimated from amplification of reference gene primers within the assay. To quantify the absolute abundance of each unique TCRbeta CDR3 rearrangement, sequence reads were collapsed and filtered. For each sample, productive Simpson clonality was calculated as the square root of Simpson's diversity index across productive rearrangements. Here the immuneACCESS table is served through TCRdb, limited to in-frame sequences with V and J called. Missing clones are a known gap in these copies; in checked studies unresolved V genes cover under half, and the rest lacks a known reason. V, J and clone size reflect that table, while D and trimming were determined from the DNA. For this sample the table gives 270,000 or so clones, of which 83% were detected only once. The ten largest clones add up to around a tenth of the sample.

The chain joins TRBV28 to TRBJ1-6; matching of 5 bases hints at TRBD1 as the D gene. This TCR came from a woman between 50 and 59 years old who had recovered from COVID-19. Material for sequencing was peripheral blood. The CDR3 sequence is CASRVRGGPLHF. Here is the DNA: TGTGCCAGCAGGGTGAGGGGAGGTCCCCTCCACTTT.